The 10 T cell receptor beta chains below all came from one sample that was sequenced in a study of cytomegalovirus exposure and HLA in healthy donors. The primer mix had 60 Vbeta and 13 Jbeta primers. TCRdb's copy holds only in-frame clones and misses some; the assay was immunoSEQ multiplex PCR. This table holds around 100,000 clones, over 75% found once. What was sequenced was PBMCs. These receptors were collected from a man between 25 and 39 years old in good health and CMV-seronegative.

The CDR3 protein is CASSQDWGGGTGFGNQPQHF. The CDR3, as DNA: TGCGCCAGCAGCCAAGATTGGGGAGGCGGGACAGGGTTTGGCAATCAGCCCCAGCATTTT. The chain combines TRBV4-1 with TRBJ1-5; 9 nucleotides align to TRBD1. CDR1 is MGHRA, CDR2 YSYEKL, per germline. This CDR3 contains 20 residues. Trimming at V came to 0 bases and at J to 2 bases, leaving 14 bases not matched to a gene.

V and J are TRBV11-2 and TRBJ2-7; maybe TRBD2 (5 bases). CDR3 size: 14 residues. Trimming pared 5 bases from V and 0 bases from J, leaving 11 bases between. Germline V gene sequence: CDR1 SGHAT, CDR2 FQNNGV. The CDR3 DNA is TGTGCCAGCAGCCAAGAGCGGAGCTCCTACGAGCAGTACTTC. Translating gives CASSQERSSYEQYF.

This clone was found a few times. The genes are TRBV30 and TRBJ1-4; 8 bases line up with TRBD1. The junction had 11 bases not matched to a gene; V was cut back by 3 bases and J by 8 bases. CDR3 length: 15 residues. Germline V gene lookup returns CDR1 GTSNPN and CDR2 SVGIG (reference sequence). CDR3 sequence (DNA): TGTGCCTGGAGCCCAGGGGGCCGAGCCAGGGAAAAACTGTTTTTT. It translates to CAWSPGGRAREKLFF.

The rearrangement joins TRBV27 to TRBJ1-1, with D possibly matching TRBD1 (5 bases). Trimming cost V 5 bases and J 1 base, with 11 bases left between them. This CDR3 contains 14 residues. Germline CDR1 MNHEY, CDR2 SMNVEV (reference sequence). The CDR3 reads CASSLRGGNTEAFF. The DNA of the CDR3 is TGTGCCAGCAGTCTCCGGGGGGGGAACACTGAAGCTTTCTTT.

Only one count was recorded for this clone. J is TRBJ2-1 and V is TRBV4-1; 9 bases map to TRBD1. CDR1 and CDR2 (germline): MGHRA, YSYEKL. The CDR3 covers 15 residues. J gave up 9 bases and V 3 bases, and 9 bases lay outside the gene matches. In nucleotides, the CDR3 is TGCGCCAGCAGCCAGCCGGGACAGGGACTTGGTGAGCAGTTCTTC. Translated: CASSQPGQGLGEQFF.

The chain couples TRBV7-2 to TRBJ1-1; no reliable D call. Germline V gene data show CDR1 as SGHTA and CDR2 as FQGNSA. CDR3 length: 15 amino acids. V dropped 2 bases and J dropped 7 bases, with 17 bases sitting between them. In DNA form, the CDR3 reads TGTGCCAGCAGCTTAATTTCCGATCTGGGCTTTGAAGCTTTCTTT. Its protein product is CASSLISDLGFEAFF.

This chain connects TRBV6-5 to TRBJ1-1; D gene uncertain. V was clipped by 0 bases and J by 5 bases, with 13 bases between them. This CDR3 has 15 residues. CDR1 and CDR2 (germline): MNHEY, SVGAGI. CDR3 DNA: TGTGCCAGCAGTTACTCGATTACCGCGAGGACTGAAGCTTTCTTT. Translation gives CASSYSITARTEAFF.

The chain has TRBV30 and TRBJ1-3; D call uncertain. Germline V gives CDR1 GTSNPN, CDR2 SVGIG (reference sequence). V was pared by 1 base and J by 6 bases, with 10 bases between. This CDR3 comprises 13 residues. The DNA of the CDR3 is TGTGCCTGGAGTGCATGGAGTACAAACACCATATATTTT. It specifies CAWSAWSTNTIYF.

V is TRBV6-5 and J is TRBJ2-3; a weak D match, TRBD1 (6 bases). The V end was cut by 4 bases, the J end by 5 bases, with 7 bases between. Germline V gene lookup returns CDR1 MNHEY and CDR2 SVGAGI. The CDR3 loop spans 12 amino acids. The CDR3 region has the DNA TGTGCCAGCAGTTTGGACAGAGATACGCAGTATTTT. As protein: CASSLDRDTQYF.

The genes are TRBV4-3 and TRBJ2-1, with D perhaps matching TRBD2 (7 bases). V shed 3 bases and J shed 0 bases, with 15 bases lying between them. The CDR3 length is 17 residues. The germline gives CDR1 LGHNA, CDR2 YSLEER. In DNA, the CDR3 is TGCGCCAGCAGCCAGTTTGAGGGGGGGAGCTCCTACAATGAGCAGTTCTTC. Translation: CASSQFEGGSSYNEQFF.